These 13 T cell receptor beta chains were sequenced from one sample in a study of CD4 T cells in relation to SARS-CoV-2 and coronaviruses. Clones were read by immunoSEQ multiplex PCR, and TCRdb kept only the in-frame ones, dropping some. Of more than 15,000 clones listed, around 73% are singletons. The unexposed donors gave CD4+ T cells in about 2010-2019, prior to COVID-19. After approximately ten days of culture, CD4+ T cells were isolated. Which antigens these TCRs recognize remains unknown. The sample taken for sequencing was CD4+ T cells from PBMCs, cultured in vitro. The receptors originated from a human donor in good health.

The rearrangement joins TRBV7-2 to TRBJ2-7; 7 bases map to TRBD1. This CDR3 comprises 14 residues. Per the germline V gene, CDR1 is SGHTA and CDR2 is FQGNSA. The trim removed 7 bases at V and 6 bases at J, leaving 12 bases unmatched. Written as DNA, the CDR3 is TGTGCCAGCACCACCAGACAGGGTTCTTCCGAGCAGTACTTC. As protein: CASTTRQGSSEQYF.

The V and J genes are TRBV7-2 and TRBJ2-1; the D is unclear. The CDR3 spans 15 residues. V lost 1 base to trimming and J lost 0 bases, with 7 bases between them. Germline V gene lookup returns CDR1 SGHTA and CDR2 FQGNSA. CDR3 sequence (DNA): TGTGCCAGCAGCTTAGATAAAAGCTCCTACAATGAGCAGTTCTTC. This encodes CASSLDKSSYNEQFF.

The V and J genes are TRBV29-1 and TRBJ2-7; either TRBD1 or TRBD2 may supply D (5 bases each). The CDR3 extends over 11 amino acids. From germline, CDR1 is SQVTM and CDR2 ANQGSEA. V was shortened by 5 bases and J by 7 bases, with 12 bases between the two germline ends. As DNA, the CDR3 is TGCAGCGTTTCGACGGGACCAGAGCAGTACTTC. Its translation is CSVSTGPEQYF.

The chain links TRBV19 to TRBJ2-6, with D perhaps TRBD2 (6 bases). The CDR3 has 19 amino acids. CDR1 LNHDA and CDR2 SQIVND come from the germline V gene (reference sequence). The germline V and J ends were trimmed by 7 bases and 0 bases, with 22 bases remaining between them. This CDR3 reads CASTGETGRPNSGANVLTF. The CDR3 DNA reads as TGTGCCAGTACGGGGGAAACGGGACGCCCTAACTCTGGGGCCAACGTCCTGACTTTC.

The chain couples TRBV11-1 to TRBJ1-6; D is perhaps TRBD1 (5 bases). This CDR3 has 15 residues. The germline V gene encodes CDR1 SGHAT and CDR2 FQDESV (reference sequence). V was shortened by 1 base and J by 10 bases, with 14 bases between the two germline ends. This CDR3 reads CASSLGGSKGSPLHF. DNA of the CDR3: TGTGCCAGCAGCTTAGGAGGATCTAAGGGGTCACCCCTCCACTTT.

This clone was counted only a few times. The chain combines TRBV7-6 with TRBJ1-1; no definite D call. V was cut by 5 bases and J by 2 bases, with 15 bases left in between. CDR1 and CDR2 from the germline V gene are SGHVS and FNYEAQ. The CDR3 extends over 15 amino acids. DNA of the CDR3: TGTGCCAGCAGCGCCTTAGGACCGTTCAACACTGAAGCTTTCTTT. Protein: CASSALGPFNTEAFF.

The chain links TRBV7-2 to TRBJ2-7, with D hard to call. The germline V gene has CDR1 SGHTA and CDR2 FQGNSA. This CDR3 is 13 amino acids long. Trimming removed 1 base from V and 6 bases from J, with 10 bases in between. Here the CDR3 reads CASSLGLPTEQYF. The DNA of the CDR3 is TGTGCCAGCAGCTTAGGTCTCCCGACCGAGCAGTACTTC.

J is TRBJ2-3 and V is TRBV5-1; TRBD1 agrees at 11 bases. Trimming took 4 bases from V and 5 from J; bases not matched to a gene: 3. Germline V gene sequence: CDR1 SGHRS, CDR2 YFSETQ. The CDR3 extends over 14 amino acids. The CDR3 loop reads CASSAGQGGDTQYF. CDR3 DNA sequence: TGCGCCAGCAGCGCGGGACAGGGGGGAGATACGCAGTATTTT.

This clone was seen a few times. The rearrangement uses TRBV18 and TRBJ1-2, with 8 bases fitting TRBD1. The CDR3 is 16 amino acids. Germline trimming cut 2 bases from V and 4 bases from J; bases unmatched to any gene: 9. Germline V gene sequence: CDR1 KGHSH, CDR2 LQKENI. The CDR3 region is CASSPTQGQEFYGYTF. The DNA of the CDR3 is TGTGCCAGCTCACCAACTCAGGGACAGGAATTCTATGGCTACACCTTC.

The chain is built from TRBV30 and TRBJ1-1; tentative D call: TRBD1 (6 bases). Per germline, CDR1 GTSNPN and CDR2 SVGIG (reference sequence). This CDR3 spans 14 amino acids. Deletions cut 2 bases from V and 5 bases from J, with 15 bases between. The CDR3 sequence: CAWSSSGGRTEAFF. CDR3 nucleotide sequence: TGTGCCTGGAGTTCATCGGGGGGCCGTACTGAAGCTTTCTTT.

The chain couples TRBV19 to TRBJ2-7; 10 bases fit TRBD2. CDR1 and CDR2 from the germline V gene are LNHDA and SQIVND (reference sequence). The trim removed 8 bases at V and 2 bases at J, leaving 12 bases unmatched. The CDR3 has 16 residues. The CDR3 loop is CASRPSGSSRTYEQYF. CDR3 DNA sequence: TGTGCCAGTCGGCCTAGCGGGAGTTCAAGAACCTACGAGCAGTACTTC.

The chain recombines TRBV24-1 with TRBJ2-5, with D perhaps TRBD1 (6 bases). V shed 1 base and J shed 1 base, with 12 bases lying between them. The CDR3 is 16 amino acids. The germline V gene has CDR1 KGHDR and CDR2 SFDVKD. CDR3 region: CATSDFDRRIQETQYF. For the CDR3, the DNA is TGTGCCACCAGTGATTTTGACAGGCGAATCCAAGAGACCCAGTACTTC.

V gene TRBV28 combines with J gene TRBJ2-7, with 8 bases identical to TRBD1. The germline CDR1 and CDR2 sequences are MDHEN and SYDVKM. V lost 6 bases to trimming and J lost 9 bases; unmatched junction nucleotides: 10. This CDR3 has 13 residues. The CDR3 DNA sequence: TGTGCCAGCAGACCTCCAGGGGGCGCTCGGCAGTACTTC. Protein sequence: CASRPPGGARQYF. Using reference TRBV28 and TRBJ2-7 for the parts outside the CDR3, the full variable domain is DVKVTQSSRYLVKRTGEKVFLECVQDMDHENMFWYRQDPGLGLRLIYFSYDVKMKEKGDIPEGYSVSREKKERFSLILESASTNQTSMYLCASRPPGGARQYFGPGTRLTVT.